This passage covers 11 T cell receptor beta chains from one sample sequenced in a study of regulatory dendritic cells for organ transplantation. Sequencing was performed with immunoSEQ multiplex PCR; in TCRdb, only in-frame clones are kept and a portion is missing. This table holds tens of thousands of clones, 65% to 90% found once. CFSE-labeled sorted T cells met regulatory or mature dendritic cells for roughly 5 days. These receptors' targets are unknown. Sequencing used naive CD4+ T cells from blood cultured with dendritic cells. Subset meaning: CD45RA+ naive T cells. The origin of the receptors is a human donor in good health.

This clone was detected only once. The CDR3 region is CASSYSGRARGTDTQYF. The CDR3 DNA reads TGTGCCAGCAGTTACAGCGGGAGGGCCCGCGGCACAGATACGCAGTATTTT. The chain links TRBV27 to TRBJ2-3; 10 nucleotides align to TRBD2. Germline V gene lookup returns CDR1 MNHEY and CDR2 SMNVEV (reference sequence). The CDR3 is made up of 17 amino acids. With V trimmed by 4 bases and J by 1 base, 8 bases remained unmatched.

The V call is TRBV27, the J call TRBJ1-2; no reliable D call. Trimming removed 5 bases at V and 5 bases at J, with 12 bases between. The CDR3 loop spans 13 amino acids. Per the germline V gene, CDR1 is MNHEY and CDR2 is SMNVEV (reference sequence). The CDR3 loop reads CASSPDGPYGYTF. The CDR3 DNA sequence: TGTGCCAGCAGTCCGGACGGCCCTTATGGCTACACCTTC.

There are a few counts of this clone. As DNA, the CDR3 is TGTGCCAGCGGATTGAGGGGGGCACTACCCCATCTGGATGGCTACACCTTC. Translating gives CASGLRGALPHLDGYTF. The chain is built from TRBV27 and TRBJ1-2; TRBD1 is a possible D gene (6 bases). Germline assignment: CDR1 MNHEY and CDR2 SMNVEV (reference sequence). The CDR3 has 17 amino acids. Trimming shortened V by 8 bases and J by 6 bases, and 28 bases separated the two germline ends.

The CDR3 DNA sequence: TGTGCCAGCAGTTTACGGGGGGACAGGGCGGGAACTACCCTTCTCACCTTC. Translated, it gives CASSLRGDRAGTTLLTF. The chain recombines TRBV27 with TRBJ1-2, with TRBD1 identical over 9 bases. V shed 2 bases, J shed 13 bases, and the junction held 20 bases outside the gene matches. In germline, CDR1 is MNHEY, CDR2 SMNVEV (reference sequence). The CDR3 has 17 amino acids.

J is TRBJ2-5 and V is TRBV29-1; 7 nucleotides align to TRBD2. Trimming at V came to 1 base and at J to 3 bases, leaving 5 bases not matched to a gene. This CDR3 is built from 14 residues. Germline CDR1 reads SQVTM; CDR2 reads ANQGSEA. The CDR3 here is CSVEVGGFEETQYF. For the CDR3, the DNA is TGCAGCGTTGAAGTGGGGGGGTTTGAAGAGACCCAGTACTTC.

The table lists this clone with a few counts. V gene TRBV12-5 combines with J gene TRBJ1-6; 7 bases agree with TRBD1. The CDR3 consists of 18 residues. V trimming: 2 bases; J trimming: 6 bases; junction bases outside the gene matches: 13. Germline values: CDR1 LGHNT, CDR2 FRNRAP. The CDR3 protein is CASGLRVVQGVGNSPLHF. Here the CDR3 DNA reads TGTGCTAGTGGTTTGAGGGTCGTGCAGGGGGTGGGTAATTCACCCCTCCACTTT.

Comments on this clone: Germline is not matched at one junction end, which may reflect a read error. For the CDR3, the DNA is TGTGCTAGCAGTCGAGCGGGAGGAAAAGAGACCCAGTACTTC. Protein product: CASSRAGGKETQYF. The chain links TRBV7-7 to TRBJ2-5, with 9 bases aligning to TRBD2. There are 14 residues in the CDR3. CDR1 and CDR2 from the germline V gene are SSHAT and FNYEAQ (reference sequence).

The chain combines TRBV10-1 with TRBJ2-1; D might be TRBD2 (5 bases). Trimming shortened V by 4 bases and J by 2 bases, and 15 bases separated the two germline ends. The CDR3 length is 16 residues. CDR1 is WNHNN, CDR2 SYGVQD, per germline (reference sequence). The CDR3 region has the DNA TGCGCCAGCAGTGGGGCTAGCCCCTATGCCTACAATGAGCAGTTCTTC. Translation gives CASSGASPYAYNEQFF.

CDR3 loop: CSVGGGQPFYEQYF. Written as DNA, the CDR3 is TGCAGCGTTGGGGGGGGACAGCCCTTTTACGAGCAGTACTTC. This chain joins TRBV29-1 and TRBJ2-7; D is possibly TRBD1 or TRBD2 (7 bases each). Germline V lookup: CDR1 SQVTM, CDR2 ANQGSEA. The ends were cut back, 4 bases at V and 4 bases at J, with 17 bases in the middle. The CDR3 is 14 amino acids.

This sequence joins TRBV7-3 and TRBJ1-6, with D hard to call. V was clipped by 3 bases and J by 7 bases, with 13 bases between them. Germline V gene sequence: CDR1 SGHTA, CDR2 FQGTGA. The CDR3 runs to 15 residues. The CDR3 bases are TGTGCCAGCAGCTTTGCGAGGGCCGGGAATTCACCCCTCCACTTT. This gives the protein CASSFARAGNSPLHF.

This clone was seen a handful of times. The CDR3 nucleotides are TGTGCCAGCAGCAAAGCGCTTTTAGACAATCAGCCCCAGCATTTT. Protein sequence: CASSKALLDNQPQHF. The chain carries TRBV21-1 and TRBJ1-5. TRBV21-1 is a pseudogene segment. CDR3 length equals 15 residues.